This T cell receptor beta chain was recorded in a study of glioma-infiltrating T cells. Germline V gives CDR1 MNHNS, CDR2 SASEGT. The CDR3 has 13 residues. Amplification of TCR alpha and beta CDR3 regions from RNA used iRepertoire nested multiplex PCR. Tissue mRNA or PBMC total RNA, roughly 85-450 ng, went into one-step reverse transcription and amplification. TCRdb itself ran the multiplex PCR reads through MiXCR, one entry per CDR3 protein. This repertoire shows about 93,000 distinct CDR3 sequences, roughly 40% found once; its top ten account for less than 45%. With regard to this clonotype: Its cognate antigen is unknown.

Study-level results: Non-neoplastic patients had below-expected tissue-blood divergence, while all gliomas exceeded expectation.

The chain employs TRBV6-1 and TRBJ2-7; 8 bases fit TRBD1. Sequencing was carried out using glioma tissue, nonneoplastic brain tissue, or PBMCs (not recorded which). The clonotype was recovered from a human donor with low-grade glioma or glioblastoma, undergoing nonglioma brain surgery, or in good health (not recorded which). The CDR3 DNA reads TGTGCCAGCAGGGCAGGACAGGGCCACGAGAAGTACGTA. It codes for CASRAGQGHEKYV.